The 10 T cell receptor beta chains reported below all come from one sample, sequenced in a study of T cell repertoires in cytomegalovirus infection. MiXCR, applied by TCRdb to the reads, yields one record per CDR3 protein. The repertoire consists of about 150,000 distinct CDR3 sequences, with about a quarter occurring once and the leading ten covering about a tenth. Sequencing input: PBMCs. All receptors derive from a human donor in good health (CMV status not recorded). Some clones in this sample may be carry-over from other donors' samples.

A few counts support this clonotype. The chain combines TRBV28 with TRBJ2-1, with a possible D match to TRBD2 (6 bases). There are 15 residues in the CDR3. Germline CDR1 MDHEN, CDR2 SYDVKM. The V end lost 5 bases, the J end lost 5 bases, and 16 bases lay between the germline ends. In DNA form, the CDR3 reads TGTGCCAGCAGTCCCGGCGGGGTTAACCACAATGAGCAGTTCTTC. Translation: CASSPGGVNHNEQFF.

This clonotype was detected a few times. This sequence joins TRBV28 and TRBJ2-6; D gene uncertain. The length of the CDR3 is 15 residues. Per the germline V gene, CDR1 is MDHEN and CDR2 is SYDVKM. V shed 8 bases and J shed 0 bases, with 11 bases lying between them. For the CDR3, the DNA is TGTGCCAGCTCCTTAAGACCCTCTGGGGCCAACGTCCTGACTTTC. It encodes CASSLRPSGANVLTF.

This clonotype was counted a few times. This chain joins TRBV6-5 and TRBJ2-5; D is perhaps TRBD2 (5 bases). V dropped 6 bases and J dropped 4 bases, with 18 bases sitting between them. Looked up from germline, CDR1 is MNHEY and CDR2 is SVGAGI. The CDR3 covers 15 residues. The CDR3 DNA reads TGTGCCAGCAGACCGACGGCGAGGGCCTCAGAGACCCAGTACTTC. It is translated as CASRPTARASETQYF.

This chain joins TRBV9 and TRBJ1-2; D unclear. CDR3 size: 14 residues. Trimming shortened V by 0 bases and J by 4 bases, and 10 bases separated the two germline ends. Per the germline V gene, CDR1 is SGDLS and CDR2 is YYNGEE. DNA of the CDR3: TGTGCCAGCAGCGTAGAAGGAACACTCTATGGCTACACCTTC. Its protein is CASSVEGTLYGYTF.

This clonotype was picked up a small number of times. The chain combines TRBV7-2 with TRBJ2-3; 9 bases are shared with TRBD2. This CDR3 has 15 amino acids. In germline, CDR1 is SGHTA, CDR2 FQGNSA. V shed 6 bases and J 5 bases; nucleotides not matched to a gene: 9. CDR3 in DNA: TGTGCCAGCAGGGTGGGTAGCGGGAGATTAGATACGCAGTATTTT. Amino acids: CASRVGSGRLDTQYF.

The CDR3 loop is CASSLTGGNEGYTF. As DNA, the CDR3 is TGTGCCAGCAGCCTGACAGGGGGAAATGAAGGCTACACCTTC. The chain couples TRBV6-6 to TRBJ1-2; TRBD1 aligns across 9 bases. Per germline, CDR1 MNHNY and CDR2 SVGAGI (reference sequence). Trimming at V came to 6 bases and at J to 8 bases, leaving 10 bases not matched to a gene. The CDR3 spans 14 residues.

This clonotype was counted many times. The gene calls are TRBV7-2 and TRBJ1-3; D is ambiguous. The germline CDR1 and CDR2 sequences are SGHTA and FQGNSA. Trimming removed 6 bases at V and 0 bases at J, with 12 bases between. This CDR3 comprises 15 residues. In nucleotides, the CDR3 is TGTGCCAGCAGATCCTTGGGAATCTCTGGAAACACCATATATTTT. Protein sequence: CASRSLGISGNTIYF.

V gene TRBV6-1 combines with J gene TRBJ2-7; TRBD2 might be the D (5 bases). Deletions cut 2 bases from V and 7 bases from J, with 12 bases between. Germline values: CDR1 MNHNS, CDR2 SASEGT. The CDR3 is 13 residues long. In DNA form, the CDR3 reads TGTGCCAGCAGTGAATGGAACACGGGAGAGCAGTACTTC. It translates to CASSEWNTGEQYF.

This clonotype was recorded many times. The chain carries TRBV7-2 and TRBJ2-3; perhaps D is TRBD1 or TRBD2 (5 bases each). This CDR3 spans 17 amino acids. V was shortened by 3 bases and J by 2 bases, with 18 bases between the two germline ends. Looked up from germline, CDR1 is SGHTA and CDR2 is FQGNSA. CDR3 loop: CASSLVMGRTNTDTQYF. The CDR3, as DNA: TGTGCCAGCAGCTTGGTGATGGGACGGACGAACACAGATACGCAGTATTTT.

Worth noting for this clonotype: Mismatch with germline at one junction end may stem from a read error. The chain recombines TRBV5-3 with TRBJ2-7, with D possibly being TRBD1 or TRBD2 (5 bases each). TRBV5-3 is flagged as an ORF with uncertain function. The CDR3 loop spans 15 amino acids. The CDR3 loop reads CASSFSGTPSYEQYF. The CDR3, as DNA: TGTGCCAGCAGCTTTTCCGGGACGCCTTCCTACGAGCAGTACTTC.